The present TCR beta chain was sequenced within a study of blood T cells in healthy people across ages. General study results and limits: Age brought a roughly linear fall in TCR beta diversity measured per million T cells.

This clonotype was seen only once. Its target is unknown. Together with a sample-barcoded 5' primer, a J-beta primer mix was included in a second PCR lasting about 6 to 11 cycles. TCRdb reanalysed the 5' RACE reads using MiXCR and keeps one entry per CDR3 protein. The table shows 2 million or so distinct CDR3 sequences, with roughly 50% occurring only once. Whenever a sample was processed, at least 6 million PBMCs were isolated. Germline V gene data show CDR1 as SGDLS and CDR2 as YYNGEE. The CDR3 has 17 amino acids. The chain employs TRBV9 and TRBJ2-7; possibly TRBD2 for D (7 bases). The end of the DNA aligns better with TRBJ2-5, so the J call may be wrong. The sequencing input was blood. This clonotype was sampled from a middle-aged woman in good health. CDR3 sequence: CASSVGGGANMEETQYF. The CDR3 region has the DNA TGTGCCAGCAGCGTAGGAGGGGGGGCGAACATGGAAGAGACCCAGTACTTC.